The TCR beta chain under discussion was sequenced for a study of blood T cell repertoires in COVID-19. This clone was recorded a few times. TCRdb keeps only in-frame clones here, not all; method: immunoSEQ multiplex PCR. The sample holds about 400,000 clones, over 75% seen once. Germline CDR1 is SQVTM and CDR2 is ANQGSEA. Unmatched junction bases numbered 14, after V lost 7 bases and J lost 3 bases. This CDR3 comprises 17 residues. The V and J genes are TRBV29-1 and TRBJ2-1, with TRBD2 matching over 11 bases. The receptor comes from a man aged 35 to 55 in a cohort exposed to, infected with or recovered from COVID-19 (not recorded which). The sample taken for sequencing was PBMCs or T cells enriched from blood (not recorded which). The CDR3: CSDTGTSGNSIYNEQFF. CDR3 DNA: TGCAGCGATACCGGGACTAGCGGCAATTCTATCTACAATGAGCAGTTCTTC.